A selection of T cell receptor beta chains follows, all from one sample in a study of PD-1 blockade in classical Hodgkin lymphoma. Only in-frame clones appear in the TCRdb table, and some are missing; sequencing was by immunoSEQ multiplex PCR. Found here are approximately 24,000 clones, around 84% of them singletons; the top ten hold 6.2%. Sequenced here: peripheral blood mononuclear cells (PBMCs), sampled before the fourth cycle of nivolumab. The receptors shown here come from a human donor with classical Hodgkin lymphoma. CDR3s leave out the opening cysteine and the closing phenylalanine or tryptophan. The D gene is left open where the match is weak.

CDR3 protein,V gene,J gene,D gene
ASSGDLRGYT,TRBV6-5,TRBJ1-2,NA
AWKQGGAHNGYT,TRBV30,TRBJ1-2,TRBD1
ASSQSINSAASSYEQY,TRBV4-1,TRBJ2-7,NA
ASSYSIAGGTYEQY,TRBV6-5,TRBJ2-7,TRBD2
ASSTTGGFQPQH,TRBV19,TRBJ1-5,TRBD1
ASSLDGTGSNYGYT,TRBV7-3,TRBJ1-2,TRBD1
ASSPRRGVINEKLF,TRBV7-2,TRBJ1-4,NA
ASSFGDRGLNTEAF,TRBV7-9,TRBJ1-1,TRBD1
ASSLRRTSYEQY,TRBV7-2,TRBJ2-7,NA
ASSYGTDEAF,TRBV6-5,TRBJ1-1,NA
ARGQGASDSYEQY,TRBV2,TRBJ2-7,TRBD1
ASSLGDRDYGYT,TRBV5-1,TRBJ1-2,TRBD1
ASSSFTSGHTDTQY,TRBV7-2,TRBJ2-3,TRBD2
ASSQDPPGRSTGELF,TRBV4-3,TRBJ2-2,NA
ATDAGSQY,TRBV2,TRBJ2-5,NA
ASSQSLRDETQY,TRBV14,TRBJ2-5,NA
ASSPRGGLNQPQH,TRBV18,TRBJ1-5,NA
ASSLFGGAFNQPQH,TRBV28,TRBJ1-5,NA
ASSPQETQY,TRBV6-6,TRBJ2-5,NA
ASSLQAGGIANTEAF,TRBV4-2,TRBJ1-1,NA
ASSLAGDSYEQY,TRBV28,TRBJ2-7,NA
ASSLTAGDPNEQY,TRBV28,TRBJ2-7,NA
ASSVGGGDNEQF,TRBV9,TRBJ2-1,TRBD2
ASSPGDSALYTDTQY,TRBV7-2,TRBJ2-3,TRBD1
ASSPQDRVYEQY,TRBV9,TRBJ2-7,NA
ASSLGPRDTLL,TRBV7-2,TRBJ2-7,NA
ASSHLGLGGWGIPTETQY,TRBV4-3,TRBJ2-5,TRBD2
ASGRPSNTEAF,TRBV4-1,TRBJ1-1,NA
ASSGLARDTQY,TRBV2,TRBJ2-3,TRBD2
AISETGPGYGYI,TRBV10-3,TRBJ1-2,NA
ASRLPRTGETQY,TRBV28,TRBJ2-5,NA
ASSSRGSNYGYT,TRBV4-1,TRBJ1-2,TRBD1
ASSPSPIGTVNGGYT,TRBV4-3,TRBJ1-2,NA
AHRGPDGNEQF,TRBV10-3,TRBJ2-1,NA
ASSLAVNTEAF,TRBV5-4,TRBJ1-1,NA